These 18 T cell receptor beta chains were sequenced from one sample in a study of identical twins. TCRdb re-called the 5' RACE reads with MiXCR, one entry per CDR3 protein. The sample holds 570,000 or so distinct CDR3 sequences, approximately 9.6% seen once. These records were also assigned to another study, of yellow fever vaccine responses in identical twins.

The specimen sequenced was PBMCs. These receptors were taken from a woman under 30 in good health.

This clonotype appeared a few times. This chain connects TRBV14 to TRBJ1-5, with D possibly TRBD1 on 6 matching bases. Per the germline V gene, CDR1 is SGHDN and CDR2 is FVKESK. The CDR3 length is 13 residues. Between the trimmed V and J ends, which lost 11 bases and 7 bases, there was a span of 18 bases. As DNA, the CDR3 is TGTGCCCGGGGGACACAGGTGGGGCAGCCCCAGCATTTT. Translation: CARGTQVGQPQHF.

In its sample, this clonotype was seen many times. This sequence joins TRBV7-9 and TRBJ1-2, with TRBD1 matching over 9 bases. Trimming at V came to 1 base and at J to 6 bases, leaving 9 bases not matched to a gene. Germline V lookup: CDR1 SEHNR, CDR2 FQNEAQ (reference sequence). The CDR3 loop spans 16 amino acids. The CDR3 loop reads CASSLEVNRGLNGYTF. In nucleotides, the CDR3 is TGTGCCAGCAGCTTAGAAGTAAACAGGGGGCTCAATGGCTACACCTTC.

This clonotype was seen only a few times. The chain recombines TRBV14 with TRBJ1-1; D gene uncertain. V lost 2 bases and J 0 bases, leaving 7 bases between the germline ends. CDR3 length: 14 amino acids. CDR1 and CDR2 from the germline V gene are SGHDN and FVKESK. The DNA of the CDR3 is TGTGCCAGCAGCCAAAGGCAGCTGAACACTGAAGCTTTCTTT. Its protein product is CASSQRQLNTEAFF.

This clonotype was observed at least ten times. The CDR3 reads CASNLLADEQFF. The DNA for the CDR3 is TGTGCCAGCAATTTACTAGCAGATGAGCAGTTCTTC. The J gene is TRBJ2-1, the V gene TRBV6-4; D is perhaps TRBD2 (6 bases). The CDR3 spans 12 residues. V was pared by 7 bases and J by 8 bases, with 12 bases between. The germline gives CDR1 MRHNA, CDR2 SNTAGT.

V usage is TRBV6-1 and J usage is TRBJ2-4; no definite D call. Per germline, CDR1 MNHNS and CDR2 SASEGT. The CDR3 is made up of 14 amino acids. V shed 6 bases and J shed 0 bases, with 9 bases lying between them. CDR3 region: CASSQLTAKNIQYF. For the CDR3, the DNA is TGTGCCAGCAGCCAATTGACAGCCAAAAACATTCAGTACTTC.

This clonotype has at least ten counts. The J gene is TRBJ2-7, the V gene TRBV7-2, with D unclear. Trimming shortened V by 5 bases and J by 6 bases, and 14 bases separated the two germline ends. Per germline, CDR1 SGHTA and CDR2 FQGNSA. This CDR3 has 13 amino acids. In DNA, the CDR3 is TGTGCCAGCAGCCCATCGGTTCCAGGCGAGCAGTACTTC. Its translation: CASSPSVPGEQYF.

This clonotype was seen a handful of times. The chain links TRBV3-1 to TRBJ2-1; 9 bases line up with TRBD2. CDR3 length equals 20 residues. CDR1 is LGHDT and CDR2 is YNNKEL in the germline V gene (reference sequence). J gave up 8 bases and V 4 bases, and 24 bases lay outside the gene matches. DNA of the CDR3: TGTGCCAGCAGCCTAAGCGCGGGACAAGGGCGGGAGGGACCGCGGGATGAGCAGTTCTTC. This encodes CASSLSAGQGREGPRDEQFF.

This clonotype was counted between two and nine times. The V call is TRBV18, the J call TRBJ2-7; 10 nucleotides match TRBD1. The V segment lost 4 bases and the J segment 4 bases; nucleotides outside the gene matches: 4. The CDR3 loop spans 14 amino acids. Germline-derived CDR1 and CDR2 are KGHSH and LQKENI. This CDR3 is CASSQDRGQYEQYF. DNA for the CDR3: TGTGCCAGCTCACAAGACAGGGGGCAGTACGAGCAGTACTTC.

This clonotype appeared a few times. CDR3 loop: CASSLYQGQGLNEQFF. DNA of the CDR3: TGTGCCAGCAGTTTATACCAGGGGCAAGGATTGAATGAGCAGTTCTTC. The chain employs TRBV28 and TRBJ2-1, with D possibly matching TRBD1 (6 bases). Germline lookup yields CDR1 MDHEN and CDR2 SYDVKM. The CDR3 extends over 16 amino acids. V dropped 1 base and J dropped 7 bases, with 17 bases sitting between them.

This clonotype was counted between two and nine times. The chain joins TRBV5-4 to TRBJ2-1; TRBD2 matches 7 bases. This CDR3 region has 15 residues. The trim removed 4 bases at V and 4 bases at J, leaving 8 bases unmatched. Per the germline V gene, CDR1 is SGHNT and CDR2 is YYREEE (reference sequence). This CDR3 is CASSPGTTLYNEQFF. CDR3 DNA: TGTGCCAGCAGCCCCGGGACTACCTTATACAATGAGCAGTTCTTC.

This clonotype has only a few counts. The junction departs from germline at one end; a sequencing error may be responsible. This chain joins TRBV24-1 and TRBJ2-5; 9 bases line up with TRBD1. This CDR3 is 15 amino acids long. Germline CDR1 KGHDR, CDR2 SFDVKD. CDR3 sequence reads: CATSDKGTGQESQYF. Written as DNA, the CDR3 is TGTGCCACCAGTGACAAGGGGACAGGGCAAGAGTCCCAGTACTTC.

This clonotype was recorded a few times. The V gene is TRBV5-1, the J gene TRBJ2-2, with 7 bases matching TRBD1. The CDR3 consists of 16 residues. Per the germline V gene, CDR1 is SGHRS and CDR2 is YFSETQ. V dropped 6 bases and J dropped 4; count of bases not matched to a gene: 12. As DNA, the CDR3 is TGCGCCAGCATTACAGGACAGGCGACGTCCACCGGGGAGCTGTTTTTT. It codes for CASITGQATSTGELFF.

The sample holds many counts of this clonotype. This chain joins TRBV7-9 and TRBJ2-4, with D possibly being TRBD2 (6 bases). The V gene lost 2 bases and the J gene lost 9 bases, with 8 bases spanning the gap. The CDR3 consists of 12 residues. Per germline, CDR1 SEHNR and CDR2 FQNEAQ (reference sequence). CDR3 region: CASSLTAGIQYF. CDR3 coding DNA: TGTGCCAGCAGCTTAACAGCGGGCATTCAGTACTTC.

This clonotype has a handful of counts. CDR3 nucleotides: TGTGCCAGCAGTTTATCCGGGACGATCTACGAGCAGTACTTC. Translating gives CASSLSGTIYEQYF. The genes are TRBV28 and TRBJ2-7; D could derive from TRBD1 or TRBD2 (5 bases each). Germline V gene data show CDR1 as MDHEN and CDR2 as SYDVKM. V dropped 1 base and J dropped 3 bases, with 10 bases sitting between them. This CDR3 contains 14 residues.

The DNA of the CDR3 is TGTGCCAGCAGTTCCCCCAGGGGGGAGTCGCAGTATTTT. Translation gives CASSSPRGESQYF. J is TRBJ2-3 and V is TRBV6-5; the D gene is possibly TRBD1 (7 bases). This CDR3 is 13 amino acids long. The germline V gene encodes CDR1 MNHEY and CDR2 SVGAGI. Trimming removed 4 bases from V and 10 bases from J, with 15 bases in between.

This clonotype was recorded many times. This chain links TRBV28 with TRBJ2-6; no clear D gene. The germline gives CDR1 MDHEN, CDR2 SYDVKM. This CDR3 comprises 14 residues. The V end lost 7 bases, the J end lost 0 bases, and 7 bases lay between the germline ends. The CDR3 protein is CASIDTSGANVLTF. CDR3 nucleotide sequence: TGTGCCAGCATCGACACCTCTGGGGCCAACGTCCTGACTTTC.

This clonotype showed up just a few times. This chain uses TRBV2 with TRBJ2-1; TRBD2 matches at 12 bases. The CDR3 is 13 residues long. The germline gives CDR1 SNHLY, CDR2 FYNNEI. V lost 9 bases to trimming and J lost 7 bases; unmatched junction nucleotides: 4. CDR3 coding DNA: TGTGCCAGGACCGGACTAGCGGGAAATGAGCAGTTCTTC. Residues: CARTGLAGNEQFF.

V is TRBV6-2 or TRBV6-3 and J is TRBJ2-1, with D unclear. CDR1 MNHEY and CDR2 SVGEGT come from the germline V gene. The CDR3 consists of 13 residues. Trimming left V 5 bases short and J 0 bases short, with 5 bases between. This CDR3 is CASSADSYNEQFF. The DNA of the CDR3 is TGTGCCAGCAGTGCCGACTCCTACAATGAGCAGTTCTTC.